This T cell receptor (beta chain) came from a study of OX40 agonist ivuxolimab in advanced cancers. Study-wide context: The costimulatory receptor OX40 (CD134) was targeted by ivuxolimab, a fully human IgG2 agonistic monoclonal antibody. Intravenous ivuxolimab was administered to patients every 2 weeks at six dose levels: 0.01, 0.1, 0.3, 1.5, 3 and 10 mg/kg. Patients were allowed to have had prior anti-PD-1, anti-PD-L1 or anti-CTLA-4 therapy, and approximately 40% of the dose-escalation patients had previously received checkpoint inhibitors. Partial responses occurred in three dose-escalation patients: two with cutaneous melanoma and one with hepatocellular carcinoma. The paper reports the monotherapy dose-escalation portion (N of about 51 patients) of the phase I ivuxolimab trial. Peripheral TCRbeta sequencing aimed to test whether ivuxolimab altered TCR sequence diversity and caused clonal T-cell expansion. In the dose-escalation cohort, around four fifths of patients were male, and the mean age was roughly 56 years with a range of roughly 23 to 79. Of the approximately 50 dose-escalation patients, hepatocellular carcinoma was present in 19, melanoma in approximately 15, renal cell carcinoma in 9 and head and neck cancer in 9. Study-wide conclusions, independent of this receptor: Which antigens the clonally expanded peripheral T cells were specific for was not determined. In partial responders in the 0.1-3.0 mg/kg groups, normalized peripheral clonal expansion was found to be among the lowest, especially among CD8+ T cells. Low levels of normalized T-cell clonal expansion were also seen in some patients who did not respond. After ivuxolimab, expanded clones were on average more numerous among CD8+ T cells than among CD4+ T cells. At doses of 0.1 to 3.0 mg/kg, clonal expansion of both CD4+ and CD8+ T cells in blood was seen between baseline and week 6.

Genomic DNA was extracted from sorted cells for sequencing of the TCRbeta CDR3 region. TCRbeta CDR3 regions were sequenced using the immunoSEQ Assay. In its TCRdb copy, this immuneACCESS table keeps in-frame sequences only and misses some clones. Where compared with another copy, unresolved V genes explain less than half of these, and the others have no known cause. The sample table lists some 65,000 clones, approximately 86% of them with a count of one. The top ten constitute around 2% of the sample. V gives up 5 bases and J gives up 11 bases, and the segment between their germline ends measures 16 bases. Counted from cysteine to phenylalanine, this CDR3 has 11 amino acids. Just the 33-base CDR3 DNA is kept, in frame starting at base 1. CDR1 DFQATT and CDR2 SNEGSKA are derived from the germline V gene (reference sequence). Patients with autoimmune disease history or receiving systemic immunosuppression were excluded from the trial. Peripheral blood for TCR sequencing was drawn from every dose cohort at baseline, at cycle 4 day 1 and at cycle 7 day 1. The samples were drawn from a first-in-human, open-label, multicenter phase I dose-escalation trial of ivuxolimab. The trial enrolled adults with locally advanced or metastatic head and neck squamous cell, hepatocellular, melanoma or renal cell carcinoma. Before TCR sequencing, CD4+ T cells and CD8+ T cells were sorted from peripheral blood as separate populations.

Comment on this clone: Its antigen is currently not known. Base qualities are not provided; no much larger clone lies one nucleotide away.

This TCR derives from an adult with an advanced solid tumor such as melanoma, head and neck, liver or kidney cancer. This receptor chain uses TRBV20-1 and TRBJ2-7; the D assignment is uncertain and may be TRBD1 or TRBD2, with 5 bases supporting each. Material: CD4+ or CD8+ T cells sorted from blood, obtained in a trial of the OX40 agonist ivuxolimab. The CDR3 region: CSAQRDGEKYF. The nucleotide sequence reads TGCAGTGCTCAAAGGGACGGCGAAAAGTACTTC.